The rows below give T cell receptor beta chains drawn from one sample of a study of T cell repertoires in cytomegalovirus infection. TCRdb recomputed calls from the reads with MiXCR, one row per CDR3 protein. The profile shows 140,000 to 150,000 distinct CDR3 sequences, around 32% of them singletons. The antigens of these receptors remain unknown. The material was CD8+ T cells from cultured PBMCs, obtained from culture after CMV antigen stimulation. The origin of the receptors is a human donor in good health (CMV status not recorded). Some clones in this sample may be carry-over from other donors' samples. CDR3s include the opening cysteine and the closing phenylalanine or tryptophan. The order of the fields is clone size, D gene, J gene, V gene, CDR3 protein, CDR3 DNA. The D gene is left open where the match is weak. Rows may omit the clone size; those that give it use once, few, many or a size class.

NA,TRBD1,TRBJ1-2,TRBV10-2,CASSGKRGGEEYGYTF,TGCGCCAGCAGTGGGAAGAGAGGGGGCGAGGAGTATGGCTACACCTTC
NA,NA,TRBJ1-4,TRBV20-1,CSARIPRNEKLFF,TGCAGTGCTAGGATCCCGCGGAATGAAAAACTGTTTTTT
many,NA,TRBJ1-5,TRBV12-3/TRBV12-4,CASSAGGEYSNQPQHF,TGTGCCAGCAGTGCCGGAGGGGAATATAGCAATCAGCCCCAGCATTTT
NA,TRBD1,TRBJ1-3,TRBV3-1,CASSPFQGGSGNTIYF,TGTGCCAGCAGTCCTTTCCAGGGGGGATCTGGAAACACCATATATTTT
many,NA,TRBJ2-7,TRBV2,CASNHFGNELGTNANEQYF,TGTGCCAGCAACCACTTCGGAAACGAACTCGGGACCAACGCCAACGAGCAGTACTTC
many,NA,TRBJ2-7,TRBV12-3/TRBV12-4,CASSYGHGPYF,TGTGCCAGCAGTTACGGACACGGACCCTACTTC
NA,TRBD2,TRBJ2-5,TRBV2,CASSEGTSGGETQYF,TGTGCCAGCAGTGAAGGGACTAGCGGGGGGGAGACCCAGTACTTC
many,NA,TRBJ1-3,TRBV11-2,CASSQVLGGPGNTIYF,TGTGCCAGCAGCCAGGTGCTTGGAGGGCCGGGAAACACCATATATTTT
few,TRBD1,TRBJ1-3,TRBV12-3/TRBV12-4,CASSPGQAVHTIYF,TGTGCCAGCAGTCCGGGACAGGCAGTCCACACCATATATTTT
many,NA,TRBJ2-1,TRBV28,CASSLSVGQGPYNEQFF,TGTGCCAGCAGTTTATCGGTCGGTCAAGGGCCCTACAATGAGCAGTTCTTC